This TCR beta chain was sequenced for a study of T-cell reconstitution after alpha-beta-depleted transplantation in children. Unique molecular identifiers tagged the TCRbeta library. MiXCR, run by TCRdb on the PCR reads, gives a single entry per CDR3 protein. Altogether 250,000 to 300,000 distinct CDR3 sequences are present, around 9.6% being singletons, with the ten largest covering over 9.5%. This clonotype was counted between two and nine times. This CDR3 has 15 amino acids. Germline V gives CDR1 MGHDK, CDR2 SYGVNS. V shed 4 bases, J shed 9 bases, and the junction held 6 bases outside the gene matches.

This material consisted of PBMCs from the stem cell graft donor, taken from the stem cell graft. The sequence came from a human donor who donated a stem cell graft to a child with SCID. The chain carries TRBV25-1 and TRBJ1-6; 10 bases line up with TRBD1. The CDR3 nucleotides read TGTGCCAGCAGTGGAGGACAGGGGGTTGCTTCACCCCTCCACTTT. The encoded protein is CASSGGQGVASPLHF. Combining the CDR3 with reference TRBV25-1 and TRBJ1-6 gives the whole variable domain EADIYQTPRYLVIGTGKKITLECSQTMGHDKMYWYQQDPGMELHLIHYSYGVNSTEKGDLSSESTVSRIRTEHFPLTLESARPSHTSQYLCASSGGQGVASPLHFGNGTRLTVT.